This is a list of T cell receptor beta chains from one sample in a study of blood T cell repertoires in COVID-19. Assay used: immunoSEQ multiplex PCR; TCRdb lists only in-frame clones, some missing. The sample includes around 85,000 clones, roughly 89% of them seen just once. Sequencing input: PBMCs or T cells enriched from blood (not recorded which). All receptors come from a woman in her 50s with acute COVID-19. Each CDR3 is given with its conserved first and last residue.

J,V,CDR3
TRBJ2-5,TRBV4-3,CASSQGLAGDQETQYF
TRBJ1-1,TRBV12-3/TRBV12-4,CASSLQASTEAFF
TRBJ1-1,TRBV7-6,CASSLVENTEAFF
TRBJ2-1,TRBV5-6,CASQGTSGNNEQFF
TRBJ2-3,TRBV2,CASSDTIPQYF
TRBJ2-2,TRBV4-2,CASSQEYKRRGRTGELFF
TRBJ2-7,TRBV15,CATSDQGLYEQYF
TRBJ2-3,TRBV5-1,CASSLVGTSGSTDTQYF
TRBJ2-2,TRBV24-1,CATSDPTGGGRELFF
TRBJ2-7,TRBV11-2,CASSRGYEQYF
TRBJ1-1,TRBV6-4,CASRKDRDTEAFF
TRBJ2-7,TRBV4-2,CASSPRASGSYEQYF
TRBJ2-3,TRBV4-1,CASSQEKRGYTDTQYF
TRBJ1-4,TRBV6-2/TRBV6-3,CASSYSLAPGQPFSTNEKLFF
TRBJ2-5,TRBV7-2,CASSLGGRRETQYF
TRBJ2-7,TRBV9,CASSVEGGQGAWRYF
TRBJ1-5,TRBV12-3/TRBV12-4,CASSQRGSQPQHF
TRBJ2-1,TRBV3-1/TRBV3-2,CASSHQILGLPSNEQFF
TRBJ2-7,TRBV5-1,CASSLDGQDFYSYEQYF
TRBJ2-2,TRBV2,CASSPGIPGGGELFF
TRBJ1-5,TRBV21-1,CASILLDRGRLPQHF
TRBJ1-1,TRBV7-2,CASSPVGRRSEAFF
TRBJ1-2,TRBV7-2,CASRSGRTTYGYTF
TRBJ2-7,TRBV19,CASSITTSGSGEQYF
TRBJ1-5,TRBV3-1/TRBV3-2,CASSQEAGGGSQPQHF
TRBJ2-7,TRBV7-9,CASRELAGGREREQYF
TRBJ1-2,TRBV7-6,CASSWARDPNYGYTF
TRBJ2-2,TRBV2,CASSTTTGLTGELFF
TRBJ2-3,TRBV7-3,CASSLGGSMADTQYF
TRBJ1-6,TRBV28,CASSFRSPLHF
TRBJ2-3,TRBV7-2,CASSSDYLSTDTQYF
TRBJ2-5,TRBV12-3/TRBV12-4,CASSPGLQETQYF
TRBJ1-1,TRBV7-2,CASSLTGNTEAFF
TRBJ2-2,TRBV24-1,CATSLHRTGVTGELFF
TRBJ1-2,TRBV30,CALRRGFNYGYTF
TRBJ1-3,TRBV28,CAIFPGGGNTIYF
TRBJ2-2,TRBV4-1,CASSQETGLAAGELFF
TRBJ2-5,TRBV3-1/TRBV3-2,CASSQDITGETQYF